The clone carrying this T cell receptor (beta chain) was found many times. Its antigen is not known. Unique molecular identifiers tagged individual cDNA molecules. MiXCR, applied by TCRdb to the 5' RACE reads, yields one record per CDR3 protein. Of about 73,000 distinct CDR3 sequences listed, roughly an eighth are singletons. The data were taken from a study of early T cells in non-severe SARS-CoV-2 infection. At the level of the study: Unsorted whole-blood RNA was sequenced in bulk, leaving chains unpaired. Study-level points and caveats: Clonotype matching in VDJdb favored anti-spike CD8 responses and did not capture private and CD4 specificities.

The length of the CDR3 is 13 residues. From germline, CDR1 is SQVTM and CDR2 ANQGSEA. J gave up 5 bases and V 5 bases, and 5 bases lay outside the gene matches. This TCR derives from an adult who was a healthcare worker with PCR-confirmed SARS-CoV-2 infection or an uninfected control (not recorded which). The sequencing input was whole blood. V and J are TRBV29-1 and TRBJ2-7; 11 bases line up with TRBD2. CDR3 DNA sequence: TGCAGCGTTACCGGGACTAGCGGACACGAGCAGTACTTC. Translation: CSVTGTSGHEQYF.